This is a list of T cell receptor beta chains from one sample in a study of OX40 agonist ivuxolimab in advanced cancers. TCRdb's table, derived via immunoSEQ multiplex PCR, lists solely in-frame clones and lacks some. The sample yields 20,000 or so clones, 82% seen once. Sequencing was performed on CD4+ or CD8+ T cells sorted from blood, taken in a trial of the OX40 agonist ivuxolimab. The receptors originated from an adult with an advanced solid tumor such as melanoma, head and neck, liver or kidney cancer. The CDR3 runs from the conserved cysteine through the conserved F or W. A D gene is named only where the DNA matches it firmly. Clone size appears in some rows only: once, few, many, or a class for an expanded clone.

v_call: TRBV28
j_call: TRBJ2-1
clone_size: -
d_call: -
cdr3_aa: CASINRGLRYNEQFF
cdr3_nt: TGTGCCAGCATCAACCGGGGCCTACGATACAATGAGCAGTTCTTC

v_call: TRBV7-2
j_call: TRBJ2-1
clone_size: -
d_call: -
cdr3_aa: CASSLVGGIYNEQFF
cdr3_nt: TGTGCCAGCAGCTTAGTGGGCGGGATTTACAATGAGCAGTTCTTC

v_call: TRBV19
j_call: TRBJ2-3
clone_size: -
d_call: TRBD1
cdr3_aa: CASSHWDSYTNPGGTDTQYF
cdr3_nt: TGTGCCAGTAGTCACTGGGACAGCTATACAAACCCTGGGGGCACAGATACGCAGTATTTT

v_call: TRBV7-5
j_call: TRBJ2-4
clone_size: -
d_call: -
cdr3_aa: CVRSLTGGPGLAGLAKNIQYF
cdr3_nt: TGTGTCAGAAGCTTGACAGGGGGCCCTGGACTAGCGGGTTTAGCCAAAAACATTCAGTACTTC

v_call: TRBV19
j_call: TRBJ1-5
clone_size: -
d_call: TRBD1
cdr3_aa: CASTSVDRGPKPQHF
cdr3_nt: TGTGCCAGTACCTCCGTGGACAGGGGCCCCAAGCCCCAGCATTTT

v_call: TRBV4-3
j_call: TRBJ1-6
clone_size: -
d_call: -
cdr3_aa: CASSQDDTGYSPLHF
cdr3_nt: TGCGCCAGCAGCCAAGATGATACAGGGTATTCACCCCTCCACTTT

v_call: TRBV2
j_call: TRBJ1-1
clone_size: once
d_call: -
cdr3_aa: CASEAASNTEAFF
cdr3_nt: TGTGCCAGCGAGGCAGCATCGAACACTGAAGCTTTCTTT

v_call: TRBV7-2
j_call: TRBJ1-1
clone_size: -
d_call: -
cdr3_aa: CASSLRGGHTEAFF
cdr3_nt: TGTGCCAGCAGCTTACGAGGGGGTCACACTGAAGCTTTCTTT

v_call: TRBV4-1
j_call: TRBJ1-5
clone_size: once
d_call: -
cdr3_aa: CASSQEGRAGNQPQHF
cdr3_nt: TGCGCCAGCAGCCAAGAAGGGAGGGCGGGGAATCAGCCCCAGCATTTT

v_call: TRBV7-8
j_call: TRBJ1-5
clone_size: -
d_call: -
cdr3_aa: CASSLVRAAPQHF
cdr3_nt: TGTGCCAGCAGCTTAGTTCGGGCAGCACCCCAGCATTTT

v_call: TRBV11-2
j_call: TRBJ2-1
clone_size: -
d_call: -
cdr3_aa: CASSFKFSRPGEQFF
cdr3_nt: TGTGCCAGCAGCTTTAAGTTCTCCCGGCCGGGTGAGCAGTTCTTC

v_call: TRBV27
j_call: TRBJ2-1
clone_size: -
d_call: TRBD2
cdr3_aa: CASSLTLAGGGEQFF
cdr3_nt: TGTGCCAGCAGTTTAACCCTAGCGGGAGGGGGAGAGCAGTTCTTC

v_call: TRBV28
j_call: TRBJ2-1
clone_size: few
d_call: TRBD1
cdr3_aa: CASSLWTGNHNEQFF
cdr3_nt: TGTGCCAGCAGTTTATGGACAGGGAACCACAATGAGCAGTTCTTC

v_call: TRBV6-6
j_call: TRBJ2-1
clone_size: -
d_call: -
cdr3_aa: CASSYGSSVYNEQFF
cdr3_nt: TGTGCCAGCAGTTACGGGTCCTCCGTCTACAATGAGCAGTTCTTC

v_call: TRBV6-5
j_call: TRBJ1-2
clone_size: few
d_call: -
cdr3_aa: CASSSETRYGYTF
cdr3_nt: TGTGCCAGCAGTTCCGAAACTCGATATGGCTACACCTTC

v_call: TRBV9
j_call: TRBJ2-3
clone_size: -
d_call: -
cdr3_aa: CASSITDTQYF
cdr3_nt: TGTGCCAGCAGCATCACAGATACGCAGTATTTT

v_call: TRBV12-5
j_call: TRBJ1-2
clone_size: -
d_call: TRBD1
cdr3_aa: CASGLLQGRVHEGYTF
cdr3_nt: TGTGCTAGTGGTTTGCTACAGGGGAGGGTTCACGAGGGCTACACCTTC

v_call: TRBV5-4
j_call: TRBJ2-1
clone_size: -
d_call: TRBD2
cdr3_aa: CASSLGLAGGTYNEQFF
cdr3_nt: TGTGCCAGCAGCTTGGGACTAGCGGGAGGGACCTACAATGAGCAGTTCTTC

v_call: TRBV7-9
j_call: TRBJ2-7
clone_size: -
d_call: -
cdr3_aa: CASSPMMGGEQYF
cdr3_nt: TGTGCCAGCAGCCCCATGATGGGCGGCGAGCAGTACTTC

v_call: TRBV19
j_call: TRBJ2-3
clone_size: -
d_call: TRBD1
cdr3_aa: CASSLRTGVTTDTQYF
cdr3_nt: TGTGCCAGTAGCCTTCGGACAGGGGTTACCACAGATACGCAGTATTTT

v_call: TRBV11-2
j_call: TRBJ2-3
clone_size: -
d_call: -
cdr3_aa: CASSLEPIQRSTDTQYF
cdr3_nt: TGTGCCAGCAGCTTAGAACCCATACAGCGAAGCACAGATACGCAGTATTTT

v_call: TRBV28
j_call: TRBJ2-7
clone_size: -
d_call: TRBD2
cdr3_aa: CASSLTPGLAGPYEQYF
cdr3_nt: TGTGCCAGCAGTTTAACGCCGGGACTAGCGGGACCTTACGAGCAGTACTTC

v_call: TRBV5-4
j_call: TRBJ2-7
clone_size: -
d_call: -
cdr3_aa: CASSLVWGFHEQYF
cdr3_nt: TGTGCCAGCAGCTTGGTTTGGGGGTTCCACGAGCAGTACTTC

v_call: TRBV10-2
j_call: TRBJ2-7
clone_size: -
d_call: TRBD2
cdr3_aa: CATRAMALAGYEQYF
cdr3_nt: TGCGCCACCCGTGCCATGGCACTAGCGGGTTACGAGCAGTACTTC

v_call: TRBV7-9
j_call: TRBJ1-5
clone_size: -
d_call: -
cdr3_aa: CASSLVGSNQPQHF
cdr3_nt: TGTGCCAGCAGCTTAGTGGGGTCTAATCAGCCCCAGCATTTT

v_call: TRBV27
j_call: TRBJ2-5
clone_size: -
d_call: -
cdr3_aa: CASSLSNRHQETQYF
cdr3_nt: TGTGCCAGCAGTTTATCGAACAGACACCAAGAGACCCAGTACTTC

v_call: TRBV5-1
j_call: TRBJ2-3
clone_size: -
d_call: TRBD2
cdr3_aa: CASSSGTRGDTQYF
cdr3_nt: TGCGCCAGCAGCTCCGGGACTAGGGGGGATACGCAGTATTTT

v_call: TRBV6-5
j_call: TRBJ1-6
clone_size: -
d_call: TRBD1
cdr3_aa: CASSYQGGGHNSPLHF
cdr3_nt: TGTGCCAGCAGTTACCAGGGGGGAGGTCATAATTCACCCCTCCACTTT